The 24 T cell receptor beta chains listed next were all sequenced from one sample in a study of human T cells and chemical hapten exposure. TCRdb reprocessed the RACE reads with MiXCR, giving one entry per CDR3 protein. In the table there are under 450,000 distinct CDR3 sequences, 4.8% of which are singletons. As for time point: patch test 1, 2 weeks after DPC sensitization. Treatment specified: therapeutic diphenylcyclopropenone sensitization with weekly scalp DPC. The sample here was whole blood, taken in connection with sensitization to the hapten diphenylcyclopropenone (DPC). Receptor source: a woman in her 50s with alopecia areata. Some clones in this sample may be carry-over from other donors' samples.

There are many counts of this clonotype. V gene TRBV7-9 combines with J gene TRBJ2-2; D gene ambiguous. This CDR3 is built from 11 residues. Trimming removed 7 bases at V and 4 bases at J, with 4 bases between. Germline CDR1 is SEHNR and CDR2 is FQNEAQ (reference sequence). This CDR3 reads CASTTTGELFF. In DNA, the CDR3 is TGTGCCAGCACCACCACCGGGGAGCTGTTTTTT.

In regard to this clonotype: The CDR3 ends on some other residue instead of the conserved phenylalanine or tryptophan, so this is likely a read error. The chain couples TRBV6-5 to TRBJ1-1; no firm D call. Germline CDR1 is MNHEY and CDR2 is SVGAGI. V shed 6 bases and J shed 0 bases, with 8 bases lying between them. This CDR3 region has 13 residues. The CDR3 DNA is TGTGCCAGCAGATTCGGGGTGAACACTGAAGCTTTCTTA. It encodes CASRFGVNTEAFL.

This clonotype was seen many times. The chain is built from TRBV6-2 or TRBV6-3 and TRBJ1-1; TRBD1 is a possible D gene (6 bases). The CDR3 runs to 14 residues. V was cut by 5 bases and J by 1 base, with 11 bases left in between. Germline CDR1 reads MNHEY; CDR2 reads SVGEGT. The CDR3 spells CASSPPDRNTEAFF. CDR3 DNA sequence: TGTGCCAGCAGTCCGCCGGACAGGAACACTGAAGCTTTCTTT.

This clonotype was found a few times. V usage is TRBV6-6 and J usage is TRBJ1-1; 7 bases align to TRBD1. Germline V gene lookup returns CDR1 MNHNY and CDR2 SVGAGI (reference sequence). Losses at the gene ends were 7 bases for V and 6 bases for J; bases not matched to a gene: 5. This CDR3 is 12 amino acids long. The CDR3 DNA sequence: TGTGCCAGCAACGCAGGGGGGGCTGAAGCTTTCTTT. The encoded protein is CASNAGGAEAFF.

The chain's CDR3 is CATSRGKPPGNEQFF. The CDR3 region has the DNA TGTGCCACCAGCAGAGGAAAACCGCCGGGAAATGAGCAGTTCTTC. The chain couples TRBV15 to TRBJ2-1; TRBD2 might be the D (5 bases). This CDR3 spans 15 amino acids. The germline gives CDR1 LNHNV, CDR2 YYDKDF (reference sequence). With 1 base removed from V and 7 bases from J, the gap between germline ends came to 14 bases.

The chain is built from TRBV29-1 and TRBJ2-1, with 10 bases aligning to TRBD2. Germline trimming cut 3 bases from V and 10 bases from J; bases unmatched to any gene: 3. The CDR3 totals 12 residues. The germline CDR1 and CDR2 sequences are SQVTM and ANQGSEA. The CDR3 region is CSVEGTSAEQFF. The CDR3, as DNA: TGCAGCGTTGAGGGGACTAGCGCCGAGCAGTTCTTC.

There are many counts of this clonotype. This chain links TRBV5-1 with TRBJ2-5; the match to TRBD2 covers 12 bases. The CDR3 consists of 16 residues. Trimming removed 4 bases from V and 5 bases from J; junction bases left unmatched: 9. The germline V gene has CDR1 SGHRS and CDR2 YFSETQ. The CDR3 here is CASSGRLAGASETQYF. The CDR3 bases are TGCGCCAGCAGCGGGAGACTAGCGGGAGCGTCGGAGACCCAGTACTTC.

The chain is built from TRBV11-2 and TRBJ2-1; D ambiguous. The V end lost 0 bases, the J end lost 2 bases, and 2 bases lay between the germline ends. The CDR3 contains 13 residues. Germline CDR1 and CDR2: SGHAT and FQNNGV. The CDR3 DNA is TGTGCCAGCAGCTTAGAACCCTACAATGAGCAGTTCTTC. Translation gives CASSLEPYNEQFF.

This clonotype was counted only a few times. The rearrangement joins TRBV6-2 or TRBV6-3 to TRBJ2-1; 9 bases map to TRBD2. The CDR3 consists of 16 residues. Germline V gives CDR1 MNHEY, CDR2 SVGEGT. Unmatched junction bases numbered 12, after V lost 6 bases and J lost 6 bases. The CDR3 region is CASRTGAGGPSNEQFF. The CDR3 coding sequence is TGTGCCAGCAGAACCGGGGCGGGAGGGCCCAGCAATGAGCAGTTCTTC.

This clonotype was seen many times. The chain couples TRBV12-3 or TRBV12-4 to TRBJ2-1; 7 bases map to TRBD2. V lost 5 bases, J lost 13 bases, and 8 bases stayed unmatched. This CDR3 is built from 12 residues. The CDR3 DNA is TGTGCCAGCAGTCGGGAAGCGGGGAGACAGTTCTTC. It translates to CASSREAGRQFF.

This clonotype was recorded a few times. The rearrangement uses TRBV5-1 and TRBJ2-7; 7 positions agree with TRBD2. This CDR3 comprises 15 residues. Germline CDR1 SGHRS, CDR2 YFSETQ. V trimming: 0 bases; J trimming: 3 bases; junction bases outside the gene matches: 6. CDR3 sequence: CASSLAGGTSYEQYF. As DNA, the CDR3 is TGCGCCAGCAGCTTGGCCGGGGGGACCAGCTACGAGCAGTACTTC.

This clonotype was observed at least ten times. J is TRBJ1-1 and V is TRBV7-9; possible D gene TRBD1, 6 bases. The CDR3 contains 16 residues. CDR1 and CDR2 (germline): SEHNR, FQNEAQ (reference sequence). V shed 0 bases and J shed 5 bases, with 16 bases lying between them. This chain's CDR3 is CASSLAGRGGGTEAFF. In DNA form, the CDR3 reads TGTGCCAGCAGCTTAGCGGGCAGGGGTGGAGGGACTGAAGCTTTCTTT.

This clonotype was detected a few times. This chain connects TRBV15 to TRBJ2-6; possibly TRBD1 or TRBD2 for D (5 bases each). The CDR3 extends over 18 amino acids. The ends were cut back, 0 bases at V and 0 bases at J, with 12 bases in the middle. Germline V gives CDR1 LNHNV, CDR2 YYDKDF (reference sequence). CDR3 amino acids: CATSRDWDPISGANVLTF. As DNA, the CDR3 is TGTGCCACCAGCAGAGATTGGGACCCCATCTCTGGGGCCAACGTCCTGACTTTC.

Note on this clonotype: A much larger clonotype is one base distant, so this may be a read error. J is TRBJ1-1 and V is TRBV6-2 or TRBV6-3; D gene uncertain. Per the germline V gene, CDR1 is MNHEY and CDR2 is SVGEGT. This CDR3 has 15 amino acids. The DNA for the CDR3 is TGTGTCAGCAGTTACGGCCGAAACATGAACACTGAAGCTTTCTTT. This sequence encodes CVSSYGRNMNTEAFF.

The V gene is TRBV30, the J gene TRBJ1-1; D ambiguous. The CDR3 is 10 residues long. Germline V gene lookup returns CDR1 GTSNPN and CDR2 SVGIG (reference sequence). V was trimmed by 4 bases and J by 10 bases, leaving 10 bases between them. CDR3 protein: CAWTRLRAFF. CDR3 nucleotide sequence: TGTGCCTGGACACGGCTGAGAGCTTTCTTT.

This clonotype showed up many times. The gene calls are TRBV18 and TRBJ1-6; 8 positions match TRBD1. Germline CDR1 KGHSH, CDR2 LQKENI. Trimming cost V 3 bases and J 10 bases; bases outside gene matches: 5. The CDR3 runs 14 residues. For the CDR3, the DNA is TGTGCCAGCTCACCGCAGGGGGCGAAGTCACCCCTCCACTTT. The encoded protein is CASSPQGAKSPLHF.

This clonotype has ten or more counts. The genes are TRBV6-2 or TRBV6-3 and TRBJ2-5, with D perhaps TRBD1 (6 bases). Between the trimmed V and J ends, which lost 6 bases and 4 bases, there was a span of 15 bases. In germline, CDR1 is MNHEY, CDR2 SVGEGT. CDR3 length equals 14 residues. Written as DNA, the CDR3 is TGTGCCAGCAGCCAAATGGGGGCCGCAGAGACCCAGTACTTC. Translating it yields CASSQMGAAETQYF.

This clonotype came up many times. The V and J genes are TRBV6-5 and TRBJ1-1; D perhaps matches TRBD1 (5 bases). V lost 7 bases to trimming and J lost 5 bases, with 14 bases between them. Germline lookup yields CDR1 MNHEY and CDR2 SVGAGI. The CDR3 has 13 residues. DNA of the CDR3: TGTGCCAGCACTCCTGGGGGATTGACTGAAGCTTTCTTT. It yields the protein CASTPGGLTEAFF.

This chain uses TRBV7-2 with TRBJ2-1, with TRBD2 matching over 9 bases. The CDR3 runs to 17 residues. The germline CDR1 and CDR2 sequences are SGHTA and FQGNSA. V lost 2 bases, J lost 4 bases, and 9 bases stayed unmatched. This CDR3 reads CASSLSIAGVRYNEQFF. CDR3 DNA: TGTGCCAGCAGCTTATCAATAGCGGGAGTACGGTACAATGAGCAGTTCTTC.

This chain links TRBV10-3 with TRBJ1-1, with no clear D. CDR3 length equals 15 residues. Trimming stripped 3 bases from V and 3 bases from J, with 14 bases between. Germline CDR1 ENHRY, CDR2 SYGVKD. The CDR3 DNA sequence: TGTGCCATCAGTGACCCGGCCTCGAGGGACACTGAAGCTTTCTTT. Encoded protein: CAISDPASRDTEAFF.

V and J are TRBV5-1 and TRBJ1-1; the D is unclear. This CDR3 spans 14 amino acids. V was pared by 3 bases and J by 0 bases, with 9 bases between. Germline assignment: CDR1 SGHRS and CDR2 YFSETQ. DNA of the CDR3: TGCGCCAGCAGCTGGGCCGGGGTGAACACTGAAGCTTTCTTT. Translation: CASSWAGVNTEAFF.

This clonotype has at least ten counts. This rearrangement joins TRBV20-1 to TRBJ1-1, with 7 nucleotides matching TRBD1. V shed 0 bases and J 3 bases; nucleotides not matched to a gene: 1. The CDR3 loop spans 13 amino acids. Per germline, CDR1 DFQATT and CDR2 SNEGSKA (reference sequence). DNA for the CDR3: TGCAGTGCTAGAGATGGACAGGACACTGAAGCTTTCTTT. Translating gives CSARDGQDTEAFF.

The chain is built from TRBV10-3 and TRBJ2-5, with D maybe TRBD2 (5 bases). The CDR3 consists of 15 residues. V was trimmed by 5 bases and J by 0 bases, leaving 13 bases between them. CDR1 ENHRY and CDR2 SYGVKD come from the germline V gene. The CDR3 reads CAISSGPADQETQYF. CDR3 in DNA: TGTGCCATCAGTTCGGGTCCAGCGGACCAAGAGACCCAGTACTTC.

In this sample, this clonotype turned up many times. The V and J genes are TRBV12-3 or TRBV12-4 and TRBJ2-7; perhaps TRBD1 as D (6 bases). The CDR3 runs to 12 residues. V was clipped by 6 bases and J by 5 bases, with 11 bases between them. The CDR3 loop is CASRSGTNEQYF. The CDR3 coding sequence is TGTGCCAGCAGATCCGGGACAAACGAGCAGTACTTC.